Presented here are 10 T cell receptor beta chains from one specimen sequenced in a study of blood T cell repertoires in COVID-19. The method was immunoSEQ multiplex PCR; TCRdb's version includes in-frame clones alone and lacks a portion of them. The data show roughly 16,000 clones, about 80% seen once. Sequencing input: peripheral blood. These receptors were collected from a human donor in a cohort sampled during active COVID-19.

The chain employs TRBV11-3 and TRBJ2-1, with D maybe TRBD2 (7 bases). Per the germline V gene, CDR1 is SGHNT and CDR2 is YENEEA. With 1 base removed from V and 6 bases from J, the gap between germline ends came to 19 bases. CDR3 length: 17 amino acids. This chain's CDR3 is CASSLAVTGRDINEQFF. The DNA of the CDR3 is TGTGCCAGCAGCTTAGCCGTCACAGGGAGGGATATCAATGAGCAGTTCTTC.

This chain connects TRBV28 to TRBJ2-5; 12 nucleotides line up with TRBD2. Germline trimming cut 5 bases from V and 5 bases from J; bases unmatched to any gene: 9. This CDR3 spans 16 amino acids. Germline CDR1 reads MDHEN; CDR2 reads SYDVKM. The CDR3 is CASSRLAGAPVETQYF. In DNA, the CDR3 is TGTGCCAGCAGTAGACTAGCGGGAGCTCCTGTGGAGACCCAGTACTTC. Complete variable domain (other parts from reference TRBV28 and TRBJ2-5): DVKVTQSSRYLVKRTGEKVFLECVQDMDHENMFWYRQDPGLGLRLIYFSYDVKMKEKGDIPEGYSVSREKKERFSLILESASTNQTSMYLCASSRLAGAPVETQYFGPGTRLLVL.

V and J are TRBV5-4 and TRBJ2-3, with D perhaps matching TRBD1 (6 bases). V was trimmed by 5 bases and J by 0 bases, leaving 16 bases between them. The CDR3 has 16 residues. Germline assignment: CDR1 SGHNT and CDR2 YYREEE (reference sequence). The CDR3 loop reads CASSSPITGSTDTQYF. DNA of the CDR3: TGTGCCAGCAGTAGCCCGATTACAGGGAGCACAGATACGCAGTATTTT.

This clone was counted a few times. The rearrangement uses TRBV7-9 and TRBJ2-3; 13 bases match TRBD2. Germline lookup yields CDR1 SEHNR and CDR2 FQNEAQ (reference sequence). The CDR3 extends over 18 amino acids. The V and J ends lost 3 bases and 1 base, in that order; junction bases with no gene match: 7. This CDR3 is CASSLGLAGSVGTDTQYF. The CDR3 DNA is TGTGCCAGCAGCTTGGGACTAGCGGGGTCGGTCGGCACAGATACGCAGTATTTT. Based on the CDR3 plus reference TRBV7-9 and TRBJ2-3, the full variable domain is DTGVSQNPRHKITKRGQNVTFRCDPISEHNRLYWYRQTLGQGPEFLTYFQNEAQLEKSRLLSDRFSAERPKGSFSTLEIQRTEQGDSAMYLCASSLGLAGSVGTDTQYFGPGTRLTVL.

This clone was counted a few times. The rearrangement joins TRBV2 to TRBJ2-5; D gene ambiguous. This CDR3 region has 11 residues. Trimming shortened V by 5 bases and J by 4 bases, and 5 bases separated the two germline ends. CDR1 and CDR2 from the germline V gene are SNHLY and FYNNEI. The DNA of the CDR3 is TGTGCCAGCAGTCTAACAGAGACCCAGTACTTC. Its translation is CASSLTETQYF.

The CDR3 bases are TGTGCCGGCACAGGATCCCTGAACACCGGGGAGCTGTTTTTT. Translated, it gives CAGTGSLNTGELFF. The V call is TRBV6-5, the J call TRBJ2-2, with D tentatively TRBD1 (5 bases). V gave up 11 bases and J gave up 1 base, with 14 bases separating them. Germline loops: CDR1 MNHEY, CDR2 SVGAGI. This CDR3 has 14 amino acids.

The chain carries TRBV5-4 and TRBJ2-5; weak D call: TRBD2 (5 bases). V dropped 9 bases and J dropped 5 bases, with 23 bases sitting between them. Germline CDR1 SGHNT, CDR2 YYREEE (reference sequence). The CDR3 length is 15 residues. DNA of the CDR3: TGTGCCACAGCCCCCGGAGCGGCCCTGGTGGAGACCCAGTACTTC. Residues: CATAPGAALVETQYF.

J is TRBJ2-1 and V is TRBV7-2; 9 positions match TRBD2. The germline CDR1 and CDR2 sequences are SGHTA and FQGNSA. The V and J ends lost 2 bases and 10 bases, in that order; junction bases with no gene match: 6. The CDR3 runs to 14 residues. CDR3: CASSLRRGGNEQFF. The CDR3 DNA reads TGTGCCAGCAGCTTAAGGCGGGGGGGGAACGAGCAGTTCTTC.

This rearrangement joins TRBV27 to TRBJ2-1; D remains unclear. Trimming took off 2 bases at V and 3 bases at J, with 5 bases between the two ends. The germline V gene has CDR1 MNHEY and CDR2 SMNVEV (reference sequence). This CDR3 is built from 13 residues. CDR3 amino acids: CASSLDNYNEQFF. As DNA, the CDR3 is TGTGCCAGCAGTTTAGACAACTACAATGAGCAGTTCTTC.

The CDR3 reads CASRGDSGLGKAFF. For the CDR3, the DNA is TGTGCCAGCAGGGGGGACAGCGGATTAGGAAAAGCTTTCTTT. The chain recombines TRBV28 with TRBJ1-1, with 7 bases identical to TRBD1. J was trimmed by 9 bases and V by 6 bases; bases with no gene match: 13. Germline loops: CDR1 MDHEN, CDR2 SYDVKM. CDR3 size: 14 residues.